The 23 T cell receptor beta chains below all came from one sample that was sequenced in a study of T-cell reconstitution after alpha-beta-depleted transplantation in children. As it was prepared, the TCRbeta library received unique molecular identifiers. TCRdb called the PCR reads again in MiXCR, with one record for every CDR3 protein. The data hold some 200,000 distinct CDR3 sequences, with roughly 7% observed a single time. This specimen was PBMCs, taken before TCRalphabeta/CD19-depleted stem cell transplant. The source is a boy between 2 and 15 years old with acute lymphoblastic leukemia, due to receive a stem cell transplant.

In this sample, this clonotype turned up many times. The V gene is TRBV24-1, the J gene TRBJ2-1; 8 positions agree with TRBD1. The CDR3 spans 17 residues. The V gene's germline CDR1 is KGHDR and CDR2 SFDVKD. V lost 0 bases, J lost 6 bases, and 9 bases stayed unmatched. CDR3 protein: CATSDLSGGDRPNEQFF. As DNA, the CDR3 is TGTGCCACCAGTGATTTGTCAGGGGGCGATCGGCCCAATGAGCAGTTCTTC.

The table lists this clonotype with many counts. This chain connects TRBV6-2 or TRBV6-3 to TRBJ2-1, with no clear D. The CDR3 has 11 residues. CDR1 is MNHEY and CDR2 is SVGEGT in the germline V gene. Trimming shortened V by 2 bases and J by 9 bases, and 5 bases separated the two germline ends. CDR3 bases: TGTGCCAGCAGTTACCTGTCTGAGCAGTTCTTC. As protein: CASSYLSEQFF.

This clonotype was picked up many times. The genes are TRBV11-2 and TRBJ2-7; 7 nucleotides align to TRBD1. Looked up from germline, CDR1 is SGHAT and CDR2 is FQNNGV. The CDR3 runs 18 residues. V dropped 0 bases and J dropped 6; count of bases not matched to a gene: 17. The CDR3 nucleotides are TGTGCCAGCAGCTTAGAATCTGACAGGGCCGCTCAGCGTTGCGAGCAGTACTTC. Translated: CASSLESDRAAQRCEQYF.

The chain recombines TRBV18 with TRBJ2-3, with 7 bases identical to TRBD2. The length of the CDR3 is 15 residues. V shed 4 bases and J 5 bases; nucleotides not matched to a gene: 9. The germline CDR1 and CDR2 sequences are KGHSH and LQKENI. The chain's CDR3 is CASSLLALREDTQYF. In DNA form, the CDR3 reads TGTGCCAGCTCACTACTAGCGTTGAGAGAAGATACGCAGTATTTT.

This clonotype occurred a few times. V usage is TRBV13 and J usage is TRBJ2-7; a possible D gene is TRBD2 (5 bases). The V end lost 5 bases, the J end lost 0 bases, and 14 bases lay between the germline ends. This CDR3 spans 15 amino acids. From germline, CDR1 is PRHDT and CDR2 FYEKMQ (reference sequence). The CDR3 DNA is TGTGCCAGCAGCCCCCCGGGATTCCCCTCCTACGAGCAGTACTTC. It translates to CASSPPGFPSYEQYF.

The chain joins TRBV5-5 to TRBJ2-7, with D tentatively TRBD2 (7 bases). V was pared by 1 base and J by 3 bases, with 14 bases between. This CDR3 has 15 amino acids. Germline CDR1 and CDR2: SGHKS and YYEKEE (reference sequence). The CDR3 bases are TGTGCCAGCAGCTTGAGTGGACTAGGGGGCTACGAGCAGTACTTC. Encoded protein: CASSLSGLGGYEQYF.

This clonotype was seen only a few times. The chain combines TRBV6-2 or TRBV6-3 with TRBJ2-5, with no clear D. CDR3 length: 12 amino acids. Deletions cut 2 bases from V and 4 bases from J, with 5 bases between. Germline assignment: CDR1 MNHEY and CDR2 SVGEGT. For the CDR3, the DNA is TGTGCCAGCAGTTACGGGATAGAGACCCAGTACTTC. Its translation is CASSYGIETQYF.

This clonotype was detected ten times or more. This chain connects TRBV3-1 to TRBJ2-3; 8 positions match TRBD2. CDR1 is LGHDT, CDR2 YNNKEL, per germline (reference sequence). This CDR3 region has 14 residues. V dropped 2 bases and J dropped 6; count of bases not matched to a gene: 4. The CDR3 nucleotides read TGTGCCAGCAGCCAACGGGGGGGAAGGGATACGCAGTATTTT. As protein: CASSQRGGRDTQYF.

In its sample, this clonotype was seen many times. The genes are TRBV7-9 and TRBJ1-1; D is undetermined. V was pared by 5 bases and J by 6 bases, with 10 bases between. The germline V gene encodes CDR1 SEHNR and CDR2 FQNEAQ (reference sequence). The CDR3 runs 12 residues. Here the CDR3 DNA reads TGTGCCAGCAGCCTATATGGGCCTGAAGCTTTCTTT. This codes for CASSLYGPEAFF. Combining the CDR3 with reference TRBV7-9 and TRBJ1-1 gives the whole variable domain DTGVSQNPRHKITKRGQNVTFRCDPISEHNRLYWYRQTLGQGPEFLTYFQNEAQLEKSRLLSDRFSAERPKGSFSTLEIQRTEQGDSAMYLCASSLYGPEAFFGQGTRLTVV.

In its sample, this clonotype was seen many times. The rearrangement links TRBV4-2 to TRBJ2-1; 7 bases are a match to TRBD2. V trimming: 2 bases; J trimming: 0 bases; junction bases outside the gene matches: 4. The germline CDR1 and CDR2 sequences are LGHNA and YNFKEQ. There are 16 residues in the CDR3. CDR3 sequence reads: CASSQNSGSSYNEQFF. In DNA, the CDR3 is TGTGCCAGCAGCCAAAATAGCGGGTCCTCCTACAATGAGCAGTTCTTC.

This clonotype occurred many times. The chain uses TRBV12-3 or TRBV12-4 and TRBJ2-7; 8 bases map to TRBD2. CDR3 length: 14 amino acids. Trimming removed 4 bases from V and 2 bases from J; junction bases left unmatched: 4. CDR3 sequence: CASSYSGNAYEQYF. The DNA of the CDR3 is TGTGCCAGCAGTTATAGCGGGAACGCCTACGAGCAGTACTTC.

This clonotype was counted at least ten times. The chain is built from TRBV6-5 and TRBJ2-1, with D possibly TRBD2 on 7 matching bases. CDR1 and CDR2 from the germline V gene are MNHEY and SVGAGI. CDR3 length equals 12 residues. The V end was cut by 6 bases, the J end by 7 bases, with 10 bases between. The CDR3 coding sequence is TGTGCCAGCAGAAGGGGGGGGAATGAGCAGTTCTTC. Translated: CASRRGGNEQFF.

In this sample, this clonotype turned up many times. V gene TRBV6-2 or TRBV6-3 combines with J gene TRBJ2-2; 8 bases line up with TRBD1. The CDR3 runs to 16 residues. V gave up 6 bases and J gave up 5 bases; unmatched junction bases: 11. Germline-derived CDR1 and CDR2 are MNHEY and SVGEGT. The DNA for the CDR3 is TGTGCCAGCAGCTCGGTGGGGACAGGAAGGACCGGGGAGCTGTTTTTT. This codes for CASSSVGTGRTGELFF.

Concerning this clonotype itself: With a much larger clone just one base away, this may be a read error. The chain carries TRBV20-1 and TRBJ1-1; 9 bases agree with TRBD1. Germline CDR1 and CDR2: DFQATT and SNEGSKA (reference sequence). CDR3 size: 15 residues. The V gene end was trimmed by 1 base and the J gene end by 6 bases; junction bases not matched to a gene: 9. The CDR3: CSARAPDRGDPEAFF. The DNA for the CDR3 is TGCAGTGCTAGAGCCCCGGACAGGGGTGACCCTGAAGCTTTCTTT.

This clonotype was observed a handful of times. Being one base from a much bigger clone, this may be a read error. The chain recombines TRBV5-1 with TRBJ2-3; 9 positions agree with TRBD2. With 1 base clipped from V and 11 bases from J, the junction kept 14 bases outside the gene matches. The CDR3 loop spans 16 amino acids. Germline V gives CDR1 SGHRS, CDR2 YFSETQ. DNA for the CDR3: TGCGCCAGCAGCTTGTTACTTCTAGCGGGGACCGGAGGGCAGTATTTT. Amino acid sequence: CASSLLLLAGTGGQYF. Full variable domain (remainder filled in from reference TRBV5-1 and TRBJ2-3): KAGVTQTPRYLIKTRGQQVTLSCSPISGHRSVSWYQQTPGQGLQFLFEYFSETQRNKGNFPGRFSGRQFSNSRSEMNVSTLELGDSALYLCASSLLLLAGTGGQYFGPGTRLTVL.

This clonotype has a count of ten or more. The chain carries TRBV20-1 and TRBJ1-1; D is perhaps TRBD1 (6 bases). The V gene lost 5 bases and the J gene lost 0 bases, with 16 bases spanning the gap. The CDR3 runs 15 residues. The germline V gene has CDR1 DFQATT and CDR2 SNEGSKA (reference sequence). Here the CDR3 reads CSADRTARLNTEAFF. The CDR3 nucleotides read TGCAGTGCTGATCGGACAGCCCGTTTGAACACTGAAGCTTTCTTT.

The chain recombines TRBV4-1 with TRBJ2-1; D is possibly TRBD2 (5 bases). Germline CDR1 and CDR2: MGHRA and YSYEKL. This CDR3 has 16 residues. The V end lost 0 bases, the J end lost 9 bases, and 18 bases lay between the germline ends. DNA for the CDR3: TGCGCCAGCAGCCAAGATAGTAGTGGGCTAGCAGCTGAGCAGTTCTTC. Residues: CASSQDSSGLAAEQFF.

The gene calls are TRBV20-1 and TRBJ2-5, with D uncertain. The V gene's germline CDR1 is DFQATT and CDR2 SNEGSKA (reference sequence). The CDR3 is 14 residues long. V was trimmed by 3 bases and J by 5 bases, leaving 16 bases between them. CDR3 sequence: CSASSRLKPETQYF. The CDR3 coding sequence is TGCAGTGCTAGCTCTCGACTGAAACCTGAGACCCAGTACTTC.

Ten or more counts support this clonotype. The chain couples TRBV7-9 to TRBJ2-5; TRBD1 aligns across 9 bases. The CDR3 runs to 15 residues. Germline CDR1 and CDR2: SEHNR and FQNEAQ (reference sequence). V lost 5 bases, J lost 4 bases, and 8 bases stayed unmatched. The CDR3 region is CASSPRDRVRETQYF. In DNA form, the CDR3 reads TGTGCCAGCAGCCCACGGGACAGGGTGAGAGAGACCCAGTACTTC.

This sequence joins TRBV29-1 and TRBJ1-1; D is perhaps TRBD1 (5 bases). V was clipped by 5 bases and J by 1 base, with 14 bases between them. Germline V gene sequence: CDR1 SQVTM, CDR2 ANQGSEA. The CDR3 has 14 residues. The CDR3 bases are TGCAGCGTTTTCAGGGACGAGAGGAACACTGAAGCTTTCTTT. Translation: CSVFRDERNTEAFF.

This clonotype was observed many times. The rearrangement links TRBV7-8 to TRBJ2-7; tentative D call: TRBD1 (5 bases). Trimming took 3 bases from V and 2 from J, leaving 8 bases between them. This CDR3 spans 13 amino acids. Per the germline V gene, CDR1 is SGHVS and CDR2 is FQNEAQ. CDR3 amino acids: CASSFGATYEQYF. Written as DNA, the CDR3 is TGTGCCAGCAGCTTTGGGGCTACCTACGAGCAGTACTTC.

Regarding this clonotype: Possible read error: a much larger clone is one base away. The V and J genes are TRBV7-2 and TRBJ2-7, with D perhaps matching TRBD1 or TRBD2 (6 bases each). The CDR3 loop spans 15 amino acids. CDR1 and CDR2 from the germline V gene are SGHTA and FQGNSA. V was clipped by 5 bases and J by 5 bases, with 19 bases between them. The CDR3 DNA follows: TGTGCCAGCAGCCCCCCCTGTGGGGGGCCCGACGAGCAGTACTTC. Its translation: CASSPPCGGPDEQYF.

The chain employs TRBV28 and TRBJ1-5; no reliable D call. CDR3 length: 16 residues. V shed 5 bases and J shed 0 bases, with 14 bases lying between them. CDR1 is MDHEN, CDR2 SYDVKM, per germline. CDR3 coding DNA: TGTGCCAGCAGTCCCCCTCGGGCAGATAGCAATCAGCCCCAGCATTTT. Residues: CASSPPRADSNQPQHF.